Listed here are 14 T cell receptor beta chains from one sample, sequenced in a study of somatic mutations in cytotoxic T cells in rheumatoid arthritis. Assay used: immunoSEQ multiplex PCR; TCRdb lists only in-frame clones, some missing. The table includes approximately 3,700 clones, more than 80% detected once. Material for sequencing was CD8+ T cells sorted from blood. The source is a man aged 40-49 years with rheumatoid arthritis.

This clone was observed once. The CDR3 region is CASSLTYTGELFF. CDR3 in DNA: TGTGCCAGCAGCTTGACATATACCGGGGAGCTGTTTTTT. The rearrangement joins TRBV5-4 to TRBJ2-2; unclear D gene. This CDR3 has 13 amino acids. V was clipped by 1 base and J by 5 bases, with 6 bases between them. CDR1 is SGHNT and CDR2 is YYREEE in the germline V gene (reference sequence).

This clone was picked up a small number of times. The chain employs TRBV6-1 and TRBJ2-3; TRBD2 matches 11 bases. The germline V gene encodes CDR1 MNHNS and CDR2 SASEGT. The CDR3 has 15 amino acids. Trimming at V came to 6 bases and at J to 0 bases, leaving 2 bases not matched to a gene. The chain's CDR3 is CASSGLAGSTDTQYF. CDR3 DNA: TGTGCCAGCAGCGGACTAGCGGGTAGCACAGATACGCAGTATTTT.

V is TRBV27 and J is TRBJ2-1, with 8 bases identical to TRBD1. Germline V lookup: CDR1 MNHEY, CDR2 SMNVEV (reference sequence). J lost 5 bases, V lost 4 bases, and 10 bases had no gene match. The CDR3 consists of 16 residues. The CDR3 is CASSWSQGARDNEQFF. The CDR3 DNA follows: TGTGCCAGCAGTTGGTCGCAGGGGGCTAGGGACAATGAGCAGTTCTTC.

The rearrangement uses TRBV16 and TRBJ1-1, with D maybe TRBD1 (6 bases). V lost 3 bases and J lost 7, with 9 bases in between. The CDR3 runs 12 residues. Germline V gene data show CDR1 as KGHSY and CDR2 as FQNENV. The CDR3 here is CASSQGAVEAFF. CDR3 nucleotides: TGTGCCAGCAGCCAGGGGGCCGTTGAAGCTTTCTTT.

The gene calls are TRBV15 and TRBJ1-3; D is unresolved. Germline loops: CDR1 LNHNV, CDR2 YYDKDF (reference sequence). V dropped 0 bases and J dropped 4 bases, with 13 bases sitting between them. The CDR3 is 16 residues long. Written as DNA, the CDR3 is TGTGCCACCAGCAGAGAGGCATCTGGAGAGGGAAACACCATATATTTT. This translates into CATSREASGEGNTIYF.

For the CDR3, the DNA is TGTGCCAGCTCACCTATAGTACAGGGAATCGTGAACACTGAAGCTTTCTTT. This sequence encodes CASSPIVQGIVNTEAFF. The genes are TRBV18 and TRBJ1-1; tentatively, D is TRBD1 (6 bases). Trimming stripped 3 bases from V and 0 bases from J, with 17 bases between. Germline CDR1 and CDR2: KGHSH and LQKENI. This CDR3 comprises 17 residues.

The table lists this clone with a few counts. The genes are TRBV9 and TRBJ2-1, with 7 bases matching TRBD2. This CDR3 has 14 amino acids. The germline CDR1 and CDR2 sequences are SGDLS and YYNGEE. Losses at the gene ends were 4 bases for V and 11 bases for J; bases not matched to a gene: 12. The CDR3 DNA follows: TGTGCCAGCAGCACAACCCATGGGAGGGATAAGCAGTTCTTC. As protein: CASSTTHGRDKQFF.

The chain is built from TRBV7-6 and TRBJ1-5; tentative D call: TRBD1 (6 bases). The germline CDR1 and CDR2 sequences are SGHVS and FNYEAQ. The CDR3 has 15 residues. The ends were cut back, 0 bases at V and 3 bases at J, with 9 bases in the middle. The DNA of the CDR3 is TGTGCCAGCAGCTTAGCTGGGGGCCCCAATCAGCCCCAGCATTTT. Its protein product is CASSLAGGPNQPQHF.

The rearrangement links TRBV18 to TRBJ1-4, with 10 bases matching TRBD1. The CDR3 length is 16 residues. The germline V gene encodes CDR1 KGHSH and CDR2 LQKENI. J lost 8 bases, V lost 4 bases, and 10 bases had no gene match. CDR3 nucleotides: TGTGCCAGCTCACTGGGACAGGGGCTTGTGCGAGAAAAACTGTTTTTT. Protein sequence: CASSLGQGLVREKLFF.

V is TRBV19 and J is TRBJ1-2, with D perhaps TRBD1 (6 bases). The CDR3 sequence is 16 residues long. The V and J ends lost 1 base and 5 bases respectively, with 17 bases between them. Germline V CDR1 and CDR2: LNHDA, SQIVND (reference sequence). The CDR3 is CASSIVFGDRIYGYTF. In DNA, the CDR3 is TGTGCCAGTAGTATAGTCTTCGGAGACAGGATATATGGCTACACCTTC.

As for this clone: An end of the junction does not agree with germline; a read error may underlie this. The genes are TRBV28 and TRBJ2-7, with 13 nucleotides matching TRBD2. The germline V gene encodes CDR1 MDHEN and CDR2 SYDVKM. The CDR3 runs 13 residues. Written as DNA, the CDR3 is TGTGCCAGCACCTTGGAAGGACTAGCGGGAGTTAACTTC. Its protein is CASTLEGLAGVNF. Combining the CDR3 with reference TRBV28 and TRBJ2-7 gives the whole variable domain DVKVTQSSRYLVKRTGEKVFLECVQDMDHENMFWYRQDPGLGLRLIYFSYDVKMKEKGDIPEGYSVSREKKERFSLILESASTNQTSMYLCASTLEGLAGVNFGPGTRLTVT.

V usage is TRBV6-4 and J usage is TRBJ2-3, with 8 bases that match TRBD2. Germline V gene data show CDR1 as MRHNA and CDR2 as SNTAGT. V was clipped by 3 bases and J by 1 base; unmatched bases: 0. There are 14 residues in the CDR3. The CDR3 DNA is TGTGCCAGCAGTGAGCGGGAGGGCACAGATACGCAGTATTTT. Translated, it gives CASSEREGTDTQYF.

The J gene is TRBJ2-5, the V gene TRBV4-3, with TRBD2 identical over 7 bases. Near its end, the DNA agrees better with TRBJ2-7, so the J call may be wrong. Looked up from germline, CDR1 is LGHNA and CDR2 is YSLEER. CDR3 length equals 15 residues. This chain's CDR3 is CASSQSSCGSYEQYF. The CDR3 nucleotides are TGCGCCAGCAGCCAATCTTCGTGCGGGAGCTACGAGCAGTACTTC.

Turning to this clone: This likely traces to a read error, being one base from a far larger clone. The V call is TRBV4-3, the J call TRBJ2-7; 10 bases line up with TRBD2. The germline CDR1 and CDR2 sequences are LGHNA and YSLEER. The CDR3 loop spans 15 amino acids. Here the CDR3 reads CASSQSSSGSYEQCF. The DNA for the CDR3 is TGCGCCAGCAGCCAATCTTCTAGCGGGAGCTACGAGCAGTGCTTC.